Shown below are 25 T cell receptor beta chains from a single sample sequenced in a study of T cell responses to AZD1222 COVID-19 vaccine. Generated by immunoSEQ multiplex PCR, the TCRdb table keeps only in-frame clones and is missing some. The sample contains roughly 100,000 clones, more than 85% of which appear only once. The sequences come from peripheral blood, collected on day 0 of AZD1222 vaccination. Every receptor here comes from an adult in good health.

The J gene is TRBJ1-3, the V gene TRBV30; TRBD1 matches at 7 bases. In germline, CDR1 is GTSNPN, CDR2 SVGIG (reference sequence). V gave up 5 bases and J gave up 0 bases; unmatched junction bases: 10. CDR3 length: 16 residues. The CDR3 nucleotides read TGTGCCTGGGCCCTCCGAGACAGGGACTCTGGAAACACCATATATTTT. Protein sequence: CAWALRDRDSGNTIYF.

The chain is built from TRBV19 and TRBJ2-2; D call uncertain. Germline CDR1 is LNHDA and CDR2 is SQIVND (reference sequence). V lost 6 bases, J lost 6 bases, and 14 bases lay in between. The CDR3 sequence is 14 residues long. CDR3 sequence: CASRRYTDAGELFF. The CDR3 DNA is TGTGCCAGTAGGCGGTACACGGACGCCGGGGAGCTGTTTTTT.

Only one count was recorded for this clone. The rearrangement joins TRBV9 to TRBJ2-3; 8 positions match TRBD2. Germline CDR1 SGDLS, CDR2 YYNGEE. The CDR3 has 16 amino acids. The V gene end was trimmed by 0 bases and the J gene end by 4 bases; junction bases not matched to a gene: 7. The chain's CDR3 is CASSVGSSGSADTQYF. The CDR3 DNA reads as TGTGCCAGCAGCGTAGGTTCTAGCGGGTCGGCAGATACGCAGTATTTT.

This rearrangement joins TRBV6-5 to TRBJ2-2; maybe TRBD2 (6 bases). V was clipped by 6 bases and J by 4 bases, with 9 bases between them. This CDR3 contains 13 residues. Germline V gene data show CDR1 as MNHEY and CDR2 as SVGAGI. Here the CDR3 DNA reads TGTGCCAGCAGGTCCGGGGGCACCGGGGAGCTGTTTTTT. It encodes CASRSGGTGELFF.

This clone was seen just once. The J gene is TRBJ1-3, the V gene TRBV15, with a tentative D call TRBD1 (5 bases). V lost 1 base and J 0 bases, leaving 10 bases between the germline ends. Germline V gives CDR1 LNHNV, CDR2 YYDKDF (reference sequence). The CDR3 is 16 residues long. The CDR3 sequence: CATSRGGTVSGNTIYF. CDR3 DNA sequence: TGTGCCACCAGCAGAGGGGGGACGGTCTCTGGAAACACCATATATTTT.

The chain carries TRBV6-1 and TRBJ2-2, with a weak D call TRBD1 (7 bases). The CDR3 consists of 16 residues. Trimming stripped 2 bases from V and 7 bases from J, with 17 bases between. Germline CDR1 and CDR2: MNHNS and SASEGT. The CDR3 nucleotides read TGTGCCAGCAGTGAACCCCACAGGGGAGGTGGCGGGGAGCTGTTTTTT. Translated: CASSEPHRGGGGELFF.

This sequence joins TRBV13 and TRBJ1-4; D is perhaps TRBD1 (5 bases). CDR3 length: 15 amino acids. Germline CDR1 and CDR2: PRHDT and FYEKMQ (reference sequence). V gave up 3 bases and J gave up 8 bases, with 16 bases separating them. The DNA of the CDR3 is TGTGCCAGCAGCTTTACTACCAGGGTTGGCGAAAAACTGTTTTTT. Encoded protein: CASSFTTRVGEKLFF.

CDR3 protein: CASSTQPESYEQYF. The DNA for the CDR3 is TGCGCCAGCAGTACTCAGCCTGAGTCCTACGAGCAGTACTTC. This chain links TRBV5-1 with TRBJ2-7; unclear D gene. V was shortened by 5 bases and J by 1 base, with 13 bases between the two germline ends. In germline, CDR1 is SGHRS, CDR2 YFSETQ. This CDR3 spans 14 amino acids.

The chain joins TRBV27 to TRBJ2-7; 9 bases line up with TRBD1. From germline, CDR1 is MNHEY and CDR2 SMNVEV (reference sequence). This CDR3 has 15 amino acids. Unmatched junction bases numbered 7, after V lost 5 bases and J lost 2 bases. The CDR3 loop reads CASSPLGTGTYEQYF. The CDR3, as DNA: TGTGCCAGCAGTCCCCTCGGGACAGGGACCTACGAGCAGTACTTC.

The chain combines TRBV30 with TRBJ2-2; a possible D gene is TRBD2 (5 bases). CDR1 and CDR2 from the germline V gene are GTSNPN and SVGIG (reference sequence). Trimming took off 8 bases at V and 5 bases at J, with 15 bases between the two ends. This CDR3 is 13 amino acids long. The CDR3 DNA sequence: TGTGCCAACTCCTGGGGAGCAACCGGGGAGCTGTTTTTT. It is translated as CANSWGATGELFF.

The chain combines TRBV14 with TRBJ2-7, with D perhaps matching TRBD1 (6 bases). Looked up from germline, CDR1 is SGHDN and CDR2 is FVKESK. Trimming pared 0 bases from V and 1 base from J, leaving 7 bases between. The CDR3 contains 14 residues. CDR3 sequence: CASSQDRGSYEQYF. For the CDR3, the DNA is TGTGCCAGCAGCCAAGATAGGGGGTCCTACGAGCAGTACTTC.

This clone was detected only a few times. The chain is built from TRBV7-9 and TRBJ2-7; D may be TRBD1 (5 bases). V was pared by 2 bases and J by 2 bases, with 16 bases between. The germline CDR1 and CDR2 sequences are SEHNR and FQNEAQ (reference sequence). The CDR3 sequence is 16 residues long. CDR3 coding DNA: TGTGCCAGCAGCTTAAATCTGGGGCGAGGCACCTACGAGCAGTACTTC. As protein: CASSLNLGRGTYEQYF. Combining the CDR3 with reference TRBV7-9 and TRBJ2-7 gives the whole variable domain DTGVSQNPRHKITKRGQNVTFRCDPISEHNRLYWYRQTLGQGPEFLTYFQNEAQLEKSRLLSDRFSAERPKGSFSTLEIQRTEQGDSAMYLCASSLNLGRGTYEQYFGPGTRLTVT.

The V call is TRBV3-1 (or the pseudogene TRBV3-2), the J call TRBJ2-1; the match to TRBD1 covers 12 bases. CDR1 and CDR2 (germline): LGHDT, YNNKEL (reference sequence). This CDR3 is 17 amino acids long. With V trimmed by 3 bases and J by 4 bases, 7 bases remained unmatched. The CDR3 nucleotides are TGTGCCAGCAGCCATGAACCGGGACAGGGGGCTTACAATGAGCAGTTCTTC. It specifies CASSHEPGQGAYNEQFF.

The CDR3 spells CASSFYPPTLRETQYF. The CDR3 DNA is TGCGCCAGCAGCTTTTACCCGCCCACCCTGCGGGAGACCCAGTACTTC. J is TRBJ2-5 and V is TRBV5-1; D gene ambiguous. The germline V gene has CDR1 SGHRS and CDR2 YFSETQ. With 2 bases removed from V and 5 bases from J, the gap between germline ends came to 19 bases. The CDR3 has 16 residues.

This clone appeared once. This sequence joins TRBV28 and TRBJ2-7; no reliable D call. V was cut by 5 bases and J by 0 bases, with 14 bases left in between. Germline CDR1 reads MDHEN; CDR2 reads SYDVKM. The length of the CDR3 is 15 residues. CDR3 in amino acids: CASSRTRLASYEQYF. CDR3 DNA sequence: TGTGCCAGCAGTCGAACGAGGTTAGCCTCCTACGAGCAGTACTTC.

This rearrangement joins TRBV18 to TRBJ1-4, with D hard to call. The CDR3 covers 15 residues. The V gene's germline CDR1 is KGHSH and CDR2 LQKENI. Deletions cut 3 bases from V and 0 bases from J, with 8 bases between. CDR3: CASSPRVATNEKLFF. In DNA, the CDR3 is TGTGCCAGCTCACCGAGGGTCGCAACTAATGAAAAACTGTTTTTT.

The chain recombines TRBV15 with TRBJ1-3; D uncertain. The CDR3 has 15 residues. From germline, CDR1 is LNHNV and CDR2 YYDKDF (reference sequence). Trimming stripped 5 bases from V and 2 bases from J, with 13 bases between. The CDR3 DNA follows: TGTGCCACCAGCTCAATCGTGGCGCCTGGAAACACCATATATTTT. Translation: CATSSIVAPGNTIYF.

The rearrangement joins TRBV6-6 to TRBJ1-1, with a tentative D call TRBD1 (5 bases). Trimming left V 6 bases short and J 1 base short, with 12 bases between. The germline V gene encodes CDR1 MNHNY and CDR2 SVGAGI (reference sequence). The CDR3 has 14 residues. CDR3 amino acids: CASRVTGGNTEAFF. CDR3 bases: TGTGCCAGCAGAGTTACAGGAGGGAACACTGAAGCTTTCTTT.

The chain carries TRBV30 and TRBJ2-1; TRBD1 matches 10 bases. V lost 5 bases and J lost 4; bases outside the gene matches: 14. This CDR3 spans 17 amino acids. CDR1 and CDR2 (germline): GTSNPN, SVGIG (reference sequence). The CDR3 spells CAWEGQGWFRVYNEQFF. The CDR3 nucleotides are TGTGCCTGGGAGGGACAGGGGTGGTTTAGGGTATACAATGAGCAGTTCTTC.

The chain combines TRBV5-4 with TRBJ1-3; TRBD1 might be the D (5 bases). This CDR3 is built from 11 residues. Germline CDR1 SGHNT, CDR2 YYREEE (reference sequence). V was trimmed by 3 bases and J by 9 bases, leaving 7 bases between them. CDR3: CASSSGGTIYF. CDR3 DNA sequence: TGTGCCAGCAGCTCCGGGGGCACCATATATTTT.

CDR3 nucleotides: TGTGCCAGCAGCCAAGGTGGCAGCCCTAATGAAAAACTGTTTTTT. This gives the protein CASSQGGSPNEKLFF. This chain uses TRBV3-1 (or the pseudogene TRBV3-2) with TRBJ1-4; D is unclear. CDR3 length: 15 amino acids. Germline values: CDR1 LGHDT, CDR2 YNNKEL (reference sequence). The germline V and J ends were trimmed by 1 base and 3 bases, with 9 bases remaining between them.

The chain carries TRBV6-1 and TRBJ2-7; TRBD2 aligns across 10 bases. After removal of 2 bases from V and 0 bases from J, the junction contained 1 base not matched to a gene. Germline V CDR1 and CDR2: MNHNS, SASEGT. This CDR3 is built from 15 residues. The CDR3 bases are TGTGCCAGCAGTGAATCTAGCGGGAGCTCCTACGAGCAGTACTTC. Residues: CASSESSGSSYEQYF.

The chain has TRBV9 and TRBJ2-7, with a possible D match to TRBD1 (6 bases). Looked up from germline, CDR1 is SGDLS and CDR2 is YYNGEE. The CDR3 has 15 amino acids. V was cut by 5 bases and J by 1 base, with 16 bases left in between. CDR3 nucleotides: TGTGCCAGCAGTGAATCGACAGGCATTTCCTACGAGCAGTACTTC. It yields the protein CASSESTGISYEQYF.

The genes are TRBV5-1 and TRBJ2-7, with TRBD1 matching 7 bases. This CDR3 has 15 residues. The germline CDR1 and CDR2 sequences are SGHRS and YFSETQ. J gave up 3 bases and V 0 bases, and 6 bases lay outside the gene matches. CDR3 region: CASSLVGTDLYEQYF. DNA for the CDR3: TGCGCCAGCAGCTTGGTCGGGACAGACCTCTACGAGCAGTACTTC.

The V call is TRBV9, the J call TRBJ1-1; D remains unclear. The germline V and J ends were trimmed by 0 bases and 6 bases, with 15 bases remaining between them. The CDR3 extends over 15 amino acids. The germline gives CDR1 SGDLS, CDR2 YYNGEE. The DNA for the CDR3 is TGTGCCAGCAGCGTAGCTCCGGGGAGACTCGCTGAAGCTTTCTTT. Protein product: CASSVAPGRLAEAFF. Complete variable domain (other parts from reference TRBV9 and TRBJ1-1): DSGVTQTPKHLITATGQRVTLRCSPRSGDLSVYWYQQSLDQGLQFLIQYYNGEERAKGNILERFSAQQFPDLHSELNLSSLELGDSALYFCASSVAPGRLAEAFFGQGTRLTVV.